This TCR beta chain was observed in a study of regulatory T cells in long-lasting Graves disease. Building the TCR beta libraries relied on iRepertoire HTBI primers, and CDR3 regions underwent Arm-PCR. TCRdb used MiXCR to reprocess the multiplex PCR reads, holding one entry per CDR3 protein. The repertoire has around 450,000 distinct CDR3 sequences, 20% to 25% of them found once; the top ten carry roughly 6.9%. The length of the CDR3 is 17 residues. After removal of 8 bases from V and 7 bases from J, the junction contained 14 bases not matched to a gene. Germline assignment: CDR1 LNHNV and CDR2 YYDKDF (reference sequence). Specified time point: persistent/refractory GD, antithyroid drugs over 5 years with positive TRAb. Following extraction of RNA from PBMCs, that RNA was used to make the TCR library. There are a few counts of this clonotype.

The chain uses TRBV15 and TRBJ1-4, with TRBD1 identical over 12 bases. This specimen consisted of peripheral blood mononuclear cells (PBMCs), obtained when the disease was refractory, from a patient treated with antithyroid drugs. The sequence was collected from a female donor with Graves disease. DNA of the CDR3: TGTGCCACCCGACCGGGACAGGGGGCTCTGGCGGGTGAAAAACTGTTTTTT. Its translation is CATRPGQGALAGEKLFF.